This entry describes one T cell receptor (beta chain). Trimming took 3 bases from V and 1 from J, leaving 4 bases between them. Per germline, CDR1 MNHEY and CDR2 SVGAGI. The length of the CDR3 is 14 residues. Primers for the PCR totalled 60 Vbeta and 13 Jbeta. Here immunoSEQ multiplex PCR was the method, and the copy in TCRdb shows in-frame clones only, minus some. The sample consists of roughly 51,000 clones, 81% of them appearing once. These data are taken from a study of cytomegalovirus exposure and HLA in healthy donors. The receptor was derived from a boy between 10 and 17 years old in good health and CMV-seropositive. This chain links TRBV6-5 with TRBJ2-6, with no clear D. Sequenced: PBMCs. CDR3 nucleotide sequence: TGTGCCAGCAGTTATCGGTCTGGGGCCAACGTCCTGACTTTC. Protein: CASSYRSGANVLTF.